This TCR beta chain stems from a study of Ad26.COV2.S vaccination and SARS-CoV-2 variants. About the research overall: Donor was in the COV1001 Ad26.COV2.S trial arm.

Documented treatment: some 20 received Ad26.COV2.S at low or high dose, single or two shots; about 5 received placebo; per-sample allocation not given. Sampling took place 63 days after the first vaccine or placebo injection. The repertoire was sequenced with immunoSEQ multiplex PCR; TCRdb's copy has only in-frame clones and lacks some. In the table there are fewer than 400,000 clones, less than 90% of which are singletons. V dropped 4 bases and J dropped 5; count of bases not matched to a gene: 10. The CDR3 contains 16 residues. CDR1 is SGHTA and CDR2 is FQGNSA in the germline V gene. Study results and limitations: Once vaccination had occurred, spike-specific CD8+ and CD4+ T cell responses reportedly showed substantial breadth.

For this clone: As yet, its antigen is unknown.

The sample in question was peripheral blood, obtained in a trial of Ad26.COV2.S vaccine versus placebo. This chain uses TRBV7-2 with TRBJ2-3; 9 bases are a match to TRBD2. This TCR derives from a person between 18 and 65 years old who received the Ad26.COV2.S COVID-19 vaccine or a placebo. The DNA of the CDR3 is TGTGCCAGCAGCTCTAGGGGCGGGGGGGTTGTAGATACGCAGTATTTT. It yields the protein CASSSRGGGVVDTQYF.